This T cell receptor (beta chain) was retrieved from a study of blood T cell repertoires in COVID-19. Overall study: Researchers got acute and convalescent COVID-19 samples from the United States, Italy and Spain. T cells, B-cell-depleted T cells, or PBMCs supplied cDNA or gDNA.

The CDR3 has 14 amino acids. CDR1 and CDR2 from the germline V gene are MNHEY and SMNVEV (reference sequence). Trimming took 7 bases from V and 9 from J; bases not matched to a gene: 8. In the original analysis: Researchers report that nucleated cell counts were estimated from reference gene primer amplification. The repertoire was sequenced with immunoSEQ multiplex PCR; TCRdb's copy has only in-frame clones and lacks some. V, J and clone size are those of that table, while D and trimming were read from the DNA. The sample consists of around 150,000 clones, around 92% of them appearing once. The chain links TRBV27 to TRBJ1-6, with 8 nucleotides matching TRBD1. The source is a man in his sixties with acute or convalescent COVID-19. Sequencing input: peripheral blood. Written as DNA, the CDR3 is TGTGCCAGCAATTTTGGAACAGGGGGTTCACCCCTCCACTTT. Protein sequence: CASNFGTGGSPLHF.